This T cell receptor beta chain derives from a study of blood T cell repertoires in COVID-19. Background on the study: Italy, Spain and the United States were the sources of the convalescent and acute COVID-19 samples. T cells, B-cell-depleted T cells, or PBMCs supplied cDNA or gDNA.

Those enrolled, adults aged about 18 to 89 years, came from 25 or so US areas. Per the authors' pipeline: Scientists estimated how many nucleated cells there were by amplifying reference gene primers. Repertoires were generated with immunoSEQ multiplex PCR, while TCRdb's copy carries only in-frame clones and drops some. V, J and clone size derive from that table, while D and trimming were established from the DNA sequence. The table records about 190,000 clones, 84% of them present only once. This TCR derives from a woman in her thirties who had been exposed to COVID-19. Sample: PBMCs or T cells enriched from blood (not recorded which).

The CDR3 DNA reads as TGTGCCAGCAGTGAACTAGGCACAGATACGCAGTATTTT. The encoded protein is CASSELGTDTQYF. This sequence joins TRBV6-1 and TRBJ2-3, with D uncertain. V was clipped by 2 bases and J by 1 base, with 4 bases between them. The germline V gene encodes CDR1 MNHNS and CDR2 SASEGT. The CDR3 consists of 13 residues.